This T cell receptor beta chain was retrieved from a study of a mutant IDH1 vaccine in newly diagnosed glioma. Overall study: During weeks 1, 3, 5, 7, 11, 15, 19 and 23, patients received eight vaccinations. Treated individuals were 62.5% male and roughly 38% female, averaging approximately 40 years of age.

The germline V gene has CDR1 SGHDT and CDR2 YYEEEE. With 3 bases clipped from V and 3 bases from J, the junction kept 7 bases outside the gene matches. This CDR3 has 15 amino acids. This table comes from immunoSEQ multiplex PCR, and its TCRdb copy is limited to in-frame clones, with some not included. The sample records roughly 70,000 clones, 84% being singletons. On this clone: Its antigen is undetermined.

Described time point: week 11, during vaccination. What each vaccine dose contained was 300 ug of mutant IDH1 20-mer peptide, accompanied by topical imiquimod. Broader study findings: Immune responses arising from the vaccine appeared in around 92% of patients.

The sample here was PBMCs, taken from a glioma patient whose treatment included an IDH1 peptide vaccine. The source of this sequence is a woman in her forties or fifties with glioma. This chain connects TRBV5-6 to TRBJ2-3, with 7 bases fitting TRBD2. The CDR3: CASSSVGLKTDTQYF. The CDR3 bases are TGTGCCAGCAGCTCGGTGGGACTAAAGACAGATACGCAGTATTTT.